Here is one TCR beta chain with its context. Its antigen remains unidentified. This entry is derived from a study of Ad26.COV2.S vaccination and SARS-CoV-2 variants. Broader study findings: Reported findings describe substantial breadth in spike-specific CD8+ and CD4+ T cell responses following vaccination. It was found that vaccine and placebo recipients had similar non-spike TCR breadth.

Data came from immunoSEQ multiplex PCR; TCRdb stores just in-frame clones and leaves some out. The sample has 150,000 to 200,000 clones; around 90% are singletons. Germline V gene lookup returns CDR1 SGHRS and CDR2 YFSETQ. Trimming took 1 base from V and 8 from J; bases not matched to a gene: 13. This CDR3 has 16 amino acids. This TCR was recovered from a human donor who had recovered from COVID-19. The rearrangement joins TRBV5-1 to TRBJ2-5; 8 positions agree with TRBD1. This material consisted of peripheral blood, taken after recovery from COVID-19. Written as DNA, the CDR3 is TGCGCCAGCAGCTTGATTATAGGACAGGGAAGGTTAACCCAGTACTTC. Protein: CASSLIIGQGRLTQYF.